The present T cell receptor beta chain was sequenced within a study of T cells in Graves' hyperthyroidism and ophthalmopathy. On the study more broadly: Peripheral blood was drawn at first diagnosis, prior to all treatment.

Remarks on this clonotype: The antigen is not known.

CDR1 SGHRS and CDR2 YFSETQ come from the germline V gene. J gave up 6 bases and V 4 bases, and 13 bases lay outside the gene matches. This CDR3 is built from 16 residues. Regions amplified from RNA transcripts were the TCR beta CDR3 regions. The TCR CDR3 first-round RT-PCR relied on the HTBI primer set. One entry per CDR3 protein results from TCRdb running MiXCR on the multiplex PCR reads. This sample has about 500,000 distinct CDR3 sequences, with approximately 15% found just once. Subjects aged 18 to 65 presented with newly diagnosed hyperthyroidism of less than 2 months' duration. In making diagnoses, clinical symptoms, serum thyroxine and TRAb, thyroid ultrasound and orbital computed tomography were all used. Study-wide findings and caveats: Also found in blood were most expanded thyroid clonotypes above 0.001.

Input material: blood. This chain joins TRBV5-1 and TRBJ2-5, with 9 bases aligning to TRBD1. The sequence came from a woman between 18 and 29 years old with Graves' hyperthyroidism. The CDR3 DNA follows: TGCGCCAGCAGCCCCTCAGGGGACAGGGTCTGGAAGACCCAGTACTTC. It specifies CASSPSGDRVWKTQYF.